This entry lists 18 T cell receptor beta chains sequenced from one sample in a study of neoadjuvant anti-PD-1 for oral cavity cancer. Profiled with immunoSEQ multiplex PCR; TCRdb holds only in-frame clones, not every one. The data show some 6,900 clones, 75% seen once. Source: PBMCs, taken before nivolumab (anti-PD-1) treatment. These receptors originate from a person between 35 and 79 years old with oral cavity squamous cell carcinoma.

The chain uses TRBV2 and TRBJ2-3; 9 bases are a match to TRBD1. This CDR3 spans 15 amino acids. In germline, CDR1 is SNHLY, CDR2 FYNNEI. The J segment lost 4 bases and the V segment lost 10 bases, leaving 12 bases of the junction unmatched. The CDR3: CAISTGDRAADTQYF. CDR3 DNA: TGTGCCATCTCTACAGGGGACAGGGCGGCAGATACGCAGTATTTT.

V gene TRBV7-8 combines with J gene TRBJ2-7; D not resolved. CDR3 length equals 16 residues. The V end was cut by 1 base, the J end by 3 bases, with 16 bases between. Germline V lookup: CDR1 SGHVS, CDR2 FQNEAQ. This chain's CDR3 is CASSLGLGFPVYEQYF. The CDR3, as DNA: TGTGCCAGCAGCTTAGGTCTAGGGTTTCCAGTCTACGAGCAGTACTTC.

The chain combines TRBV2 with TRBJ2-3; TRBD1 is a possible D gene (5 bases). V was pared by 7 bases and J by 6 bases, with 14 bases between. The CDR3 contains 13 residues. The V gene's germline CDR1 is SNHLY and CDR2 FYNNEI. CDR3 amino acids: CASKVTPGDTQYF. CDR3 DNA: TGTGCCAGCAAAGTGACCCCAGGGGATACGCAGTATTTT.

V and J are TRBV4-2 and TRBJ2-3; 8 bases are a match to TRBD2. There are 17 residues in the CDR3. CDR1 is LGHNA and CDR2 is YNFKEQ in the germline V gene. V lost 3 bases and J lost 1; bases outside the gene matches: 9. The CDR3 sequence: CASSQARMGLGTDTQYF. CDR3 sequence (DNA): TGTGCCAGCAGCCAGGCACGCATGGGACTAGGCACAGATACGCAGTATTTT.

The chain couples TRBV19 to TRBJ2-7; a weak D match, TRBD1 (6 bases). CDR1 and CDR2 from the germline V gene are LNHDA and SQIVND (reference sequence). The V and J ends lost 1 base and 0 bases respectively, with 10 bases between them. This CDR3 region has 15 residues. The DNA for the CDR3 is TGTGCCAGTAGTATAGTCCCGGACAGCTCCTACGAGCAGTACTTC. Translated, it gives CASSIVPDSSYEQYF.

This chain uses TRBV30 with TRBJ1-5, with D possibly TRBD1 on 6 matching bases. Germline CDR1 GTSNPN, CDR2 SVGIG (reference sequence). This CDR3 comprises 14 residues. Deletions cut 0 bases from V and 7 bases from J, with 13 bases between. CDR3 sequence reads: CAWSVRGGRQPQHF. The CDR3, as DNA: TGTGCCTGGAGTGTACGTGGGGGCCGACAGCCCCAGCATTTT.

J is TRBJ1-5 and V is TRBV4-1, with 8 positions matching TRBD1. The germline CDR1 and CDR2 sequences are MGHRA and YSYEKL. The CDR3 totals 16 residues. V lost 0 bases to trimming and J lost 5 bases; unmatched junction nucleotides: 6. CDR3 sequence: CASSQDRGTGDQPQHF. As DNA, the CDR3 is TGCGCCAGCAGCCAAGATCGGGGGACAGGAGATCAGCCCCAGCATTTT.

The chain carries TRBV7-2 and TRBJ2-7; 10 nucleotides agree with TRBD2. Per germline, CDR1 SGHTA and CDR2 FQGNSA. This CDR3 is built from 16 residues. V was clipped by 3 bases and J by 4 bases; unmatched bases: 9. CDR3 coding DNA: TGTGCCAGCAGCTTCACCCTTAGCGGGGGGATGTACGAGCAGTACTTC. This sequence encodes CASSFTLSGGMYEQYF. The entire variable domain, with the rest obtained from reference TRBV7-2 and TRBJ2-7, is as follows: GAGVSQSPSNKVTEKGKDVELRCDPISGHTALYWYRQSLGQGLEFLIYFQGNSAPDKSGLPSDRFSAERTGGSVSTLTIQRTQQEDSAVYLCASSFTLSGGMYEQYFGPGTRLTVT.

In its sample, this clone was seen once. This chain joins TRBV9 and TRBJ2-7; no reliable D call. V lost 0 bases, J lost 7 bases, and 14 bases lay in between. The CDR3 consists of 14 residues. Germline V lookup: CDR1 SGDLS, CDR2 YYNGEE. CDR3 bases: TGTGCCAGCAGCGTAGATCCCTTGGGCTGGGAGCAGTACTTC. Translation: CASSVDPLGWEQYF.

In this sample, this clone turned up once. The chain uses TRBV28 and TRBJ1-5; D is unresolved. The CDR3 covers 17 residues. Germline CDR1 MDHEN, CDR2 SYDVKM. V was shortened by 6 bases and J by 2 bases, with 20 bases between the two germline ends. The DNA of the CDR3 is TGTGCCAGCAGCCTCTTTTCGATGGGTTTTGGCAATCAGCCCCAGCATTTT. Its protein is CASSLFSMGFGNQPQHF.

CDR3 sequence (DNA): TGCGCCAGCAGCTTGGATGAACAGGGGGGCACCGGGGAGCTGTTTTTT. Amino acid sequence: CASSLDEQGGTGELFF. V usage is TRBV5-1 and J usage is TRBJ2-2; 8 nucleotides match TRBD1. CDR1 and CDR2 from the germline V gene are SGHRS and YFSETQ. The CDR3 has 16 residues. V dropped 0 bases and J dropped 4; count of bases not matched to a gene: 5. The entire variable domain, with the rest obtained from reference TRBV5-1 and TRBJ2-2, is as follows: KAGVTQTPRYLIKTRGQQVTLSCSPISGHRSVSWYQQTPGQGLQFLFEYFSETQRNKGNFPGRFSGRQFSNSRSEMNVSTLELGDSALYLCASSLDEQGGTGELFFGEGSRLTVL.

The chain uses TRBV6-4 and TRBJ2-1; the D gene is possibly TRBD1 (5 bases). V lost 0 bases and J 1 base, leaving 10 bases between the germline ends. The CDR3 spans 16 residues. Germline lookup yields CDR1 MRHNA and CDR2 SNTAGT. The CDR3 DNA is TGTGCCAGCAGTGACTCGATAGGGGTTTCCTACAATGAGCAGTTCTTC. Translation: CASSDSIGVSYNEQFF.

The chain employs TRBV2 and TRBJ1-2, with D maybe TRBD1 (5 bases). From germline, CDR1 is SNHLY and CDR2 FYNNEI. The length of the CDR3 is 12 residues. V was trimmed by 6 bases and J by 8 bases, leaving 13 bases between them. Here the CDR3 reads CASRTDSGGYTF. CDR3 in DNA: TGTGCCAGCAGAACCGACAGCGGCGGCTACACCTTC. The entire variable domain, with the rest obtained from reference TRBV2 and TRBJ1-2, is as follows: EPEVTQTPSHQVTQMGQEVILRCVPISNHLYFYWYRQILGQKVEFLVSFYNNEISEKSEIFDDQFSVERPDGSNFTLKIRSTKLEDSAMYFCASRTDSGGYTFGSGTRLTVV.

The chain's CDR3 is CASSYGGRETQYF. CDR3 nucleotides: TGTGCCAGCAGTTACGGGGGGCGCGAGACCCAGTACTTC. This chain connects TRBV6-5 to TRBJ2-5, with D possibly called TRBD1 or TRBD2 (6 bases each). V was shortened by 2 bases and J by 5 bases, with 9 bases between the two germline ends. The germline V gene encodes CDR1 MNHEY and CDR2 SVGAGI. CDR3 length: 13 residues.

The chain has TRBV6-1 and TRBJ2-2; either TRBD1 or TRBD2 may supply D (5 bases each). Germline values: CDR1 MNHNS, CDR2 SASEGT. CDR3 length: 14 residues. V lost 6 bases and J lost 3, with 11 bases in between. CDR3 region: CASRTGTHTGELFF. CDR3 nucleotide sequence: TGTGCCAGCAGGACCGGGACCCACACCGGGGAGCTGTTTTTT.

This clone was counted once. As DNA, the CDR3 is TGTGCCAGTAGTATTCTTTGGGGGCGTGGGAATGAGCAGTTCTTC. Protein product: CASSILWGRGNEQFF. This chain connects TRBV19 to TRBJ2-1, with D possibly being TRBD1 (6 bases). The V and J ends lost 3 bases and 7 bases respectively, with 16 bases between them. The CDR3 covers 15 residues. Looked up from germline, CDR1 is LNHDA and CDR2 is SQIVND (reference sequence).

The J gene is TRBJ2-1, the V gene TRBV2; no clear D. In germline, CDR1 is SNHLY, CDR2 FYNNEI. There are 15 residues in the CDR3. Trimming pared 8 bases from V and 5 bases from J, leaving 19 bases between. In nucleotides, the CDR3 is TGTGCCAGCCAGATAACCCTAGGCCTCGACAATGAGCAGTTCTTC. Protein product: CASQITLGLDNEQFF.

This clone occurred once. DNA for the CDR3: TGTGCCAGCTCACCTCGGGAGGAACCACCCCTCCACTTT. Protein sequence: CASSPREEPPLHF. The chain combines TRBV18 with TRBJ1-6; D remains ambiguous. Trimming removed 3 bases from V and 11 bases from J, with 11 bases in between. Germline CDR1 KGHSH, CDR2 LQKENI. The length of the CDR3 is 13 residues.